This TCR beta chain derives from a study of glioma-infiltrating T cells. This CDR3 has 15 amino acids. V dropped 3 bases and J dropped 3; count of bases not matched to a gene: 8. Germline assignment: CDR1 MNHEY and CDR2 SVGAGI. A few counts support this clonotype. The iRepertoire nested amplicon-rescue multiplex PCR amplified TCR alpha and beta CDR3s from RNA. A single record per CDR3 protein comes from TCRdb applying MiXCR to the multiplex PCR reads. The data hold about 140,000 distinct CDR3 sequences, with around 40% observed a single time. V usage is TRBV6-5 and J usage is TRBJ2-7; 7 nucleotides align to TRBD2. The sequenced sample consisted of glioma tissue, nonneoplastic brain tissue, or PBMCs (not recorded which). This receptor was obtained from a human donor with low-grade glioma or glioblastoma, undergoing nonglioma brain surgery, or in good health (not recorded which). In DNA form, the CDR3 reads TGTGCCAGCAGTTATGAGACGGGAGGCCTCTACGAGCAGTACTTC. It translates to CASSYETGGLYEQYF.